This record concerns one TCR beta chain sequence. Its specificity is unknown. TCRdb's copy holds only in-frame clones and misses some; the assay was immunoSEQ multiplex PCR. The top ten clones hold about 9.7% of a sample with about 110,000 clones, more than 65% of them seen once. These data come from a study of T cell responses to AZD1222 COVID-19 vaccine. Points from the study as a whole: Across spike, vaccine-associated CD4 TCRs were found, dominant at 160-218 and 743-854. The donor group comprised mostly white British people and more females; the analysis possibly underestimated clonal diversity. Nearly half of spike-specific TCRs reportedly target unmutated variant regions. Baseline serology detected seropositivity in only five or six AZD1222 recipients.

CDR3 length equals 14 residues. V was shortened by 3 bases and J by 4 bases, with 12 bases between the two germline ends. Per the germline V gene, CDR1 is SNHLY and CDR2 is FYNNEI. V and J are TRBV2 and TRBJ1-2; D is unresolved. The sequenced sample was peripheral blood, obtained on day 0 of AZD1222 vaccination. The sequence came from an adult in good health. CDR3 DNA sequence: TGTGCCAGCAGTGATAGGTTGGGGATCTATGGCTACACCTTC. As protein: CASSDRLGIYGYTF.